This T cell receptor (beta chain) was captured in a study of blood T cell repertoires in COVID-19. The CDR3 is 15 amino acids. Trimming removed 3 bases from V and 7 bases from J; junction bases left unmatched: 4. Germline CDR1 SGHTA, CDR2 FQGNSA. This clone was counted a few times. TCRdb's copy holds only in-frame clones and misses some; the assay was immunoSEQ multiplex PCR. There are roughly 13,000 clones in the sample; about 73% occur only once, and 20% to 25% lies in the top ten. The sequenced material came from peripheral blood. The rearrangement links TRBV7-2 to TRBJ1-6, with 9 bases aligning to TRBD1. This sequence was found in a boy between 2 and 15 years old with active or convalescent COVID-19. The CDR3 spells CASSLDRGRNSPLHF. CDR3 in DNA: TGTGCCAGCAGCTTGGACAGGGGTCGGAATTCACCCCTCCACTTT. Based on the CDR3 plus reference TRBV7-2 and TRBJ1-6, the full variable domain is GAGVSQSPSNKVTEKGKDVELRCDPISGHTALYWYRQSLGQGLEFLIYFQGNSAPDKSGLPSDRFSAERTGGSVSTLTIQRTQQEDSAVYLCASSLDRGRNSPLHFGNGTRLTVT.